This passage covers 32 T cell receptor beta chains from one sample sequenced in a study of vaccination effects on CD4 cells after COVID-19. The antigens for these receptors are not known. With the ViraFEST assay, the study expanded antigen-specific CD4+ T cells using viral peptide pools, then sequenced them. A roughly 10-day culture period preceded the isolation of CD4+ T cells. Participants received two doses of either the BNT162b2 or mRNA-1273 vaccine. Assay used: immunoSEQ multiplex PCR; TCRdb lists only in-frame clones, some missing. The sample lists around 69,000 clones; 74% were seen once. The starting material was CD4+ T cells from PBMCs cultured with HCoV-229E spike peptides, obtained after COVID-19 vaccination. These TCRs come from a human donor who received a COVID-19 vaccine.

The CDR3 nucleotides read TGTGCCAGCAGCTCGTCGGTCGGTTCTGGGGCCAACGTCCTGACTTTC. It codes for CASSSSVGSGANVLTF. The chain uses TRBV11-1 and TRBJ2-6; D gene uncertain. The germline CDR1 and CDR2 sequences are SGHAT and FQDESV (reference sequence). The CDR3 consists of 16 residues. Trimming pared 4 bases from V and 1 base from J, leaving 11 bases between.

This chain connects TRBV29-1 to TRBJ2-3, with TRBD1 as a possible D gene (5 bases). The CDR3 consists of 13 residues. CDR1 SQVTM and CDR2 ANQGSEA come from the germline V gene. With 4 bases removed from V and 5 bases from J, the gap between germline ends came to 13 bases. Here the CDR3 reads CSVGGAGLDTQYF. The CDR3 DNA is TGCAGCGTTGGGGGTGCAGGGCTAGATACGCAGTATTTT.

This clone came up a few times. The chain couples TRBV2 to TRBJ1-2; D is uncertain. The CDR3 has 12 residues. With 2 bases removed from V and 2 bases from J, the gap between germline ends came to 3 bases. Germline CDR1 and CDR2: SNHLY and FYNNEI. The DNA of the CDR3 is TGTGCCAGCAGTGAAAACAACTATGGCTACACCTTC. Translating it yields CASSENNYGYTF.

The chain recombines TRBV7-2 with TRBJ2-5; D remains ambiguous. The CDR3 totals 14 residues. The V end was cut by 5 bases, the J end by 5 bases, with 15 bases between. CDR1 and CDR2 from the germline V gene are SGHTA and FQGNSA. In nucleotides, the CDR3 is TGTGCCAGCAGCCTGGCCCAGGTTGGGGAGACCCAGTACTTC. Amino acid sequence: CASSLAQVGETQYF.

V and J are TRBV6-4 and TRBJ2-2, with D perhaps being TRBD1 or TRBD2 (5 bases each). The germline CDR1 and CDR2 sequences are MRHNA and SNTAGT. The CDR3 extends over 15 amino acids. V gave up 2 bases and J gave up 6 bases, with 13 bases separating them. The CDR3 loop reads CASSDRPGRAGELFF. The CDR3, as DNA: TGTGCCAGCAGTGACCGCCCGGGGCGTGCCGGGGAGCTGTTTTTT.

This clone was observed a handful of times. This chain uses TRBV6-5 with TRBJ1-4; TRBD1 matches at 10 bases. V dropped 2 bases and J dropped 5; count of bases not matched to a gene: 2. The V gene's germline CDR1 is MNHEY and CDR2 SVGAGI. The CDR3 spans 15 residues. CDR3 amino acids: CASSYDRGRNEKLFF. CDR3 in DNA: TGTGCCAGCAGTTACGACAGGGGGCGGAATGAAAAACTGTTTTTT.

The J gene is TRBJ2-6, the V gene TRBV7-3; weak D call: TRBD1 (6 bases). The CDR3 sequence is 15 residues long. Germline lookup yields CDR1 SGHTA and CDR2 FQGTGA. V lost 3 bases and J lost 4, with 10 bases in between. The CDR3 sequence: CASSFQGSGANVLTF. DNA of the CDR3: TGTGCCAGCAGCTTCCAGGGGTCCGGGGCCAACGTCCTGACTTTC.

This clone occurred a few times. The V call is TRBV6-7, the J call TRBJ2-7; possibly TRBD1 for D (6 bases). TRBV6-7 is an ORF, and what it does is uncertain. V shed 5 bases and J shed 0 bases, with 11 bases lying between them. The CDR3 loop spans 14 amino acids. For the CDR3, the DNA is TGTGCCAGCAGTCACAAGGGACACTCCTACGAGCAGTACGTC. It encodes CASSHKGHSYEQYV.

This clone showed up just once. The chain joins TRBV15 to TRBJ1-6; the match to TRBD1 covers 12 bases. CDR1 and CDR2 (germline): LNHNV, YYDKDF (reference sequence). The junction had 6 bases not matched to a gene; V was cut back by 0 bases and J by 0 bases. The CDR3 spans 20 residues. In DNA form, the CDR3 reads TGTGCCACCAGCAGAGACCCGGGACAGGGGGCCTTCTCCTATAATTCACCCCTCCACTTT. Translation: CATSRDPGQGAFSYNSPLHF.

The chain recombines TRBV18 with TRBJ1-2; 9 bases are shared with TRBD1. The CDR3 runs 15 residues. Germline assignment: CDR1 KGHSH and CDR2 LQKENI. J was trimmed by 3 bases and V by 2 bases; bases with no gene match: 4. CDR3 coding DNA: TGTGCCAGCTCACCAAGGACAGGGGAGGACTATGGCTACACCTTC. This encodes CASSPRTGEDYGYTF.

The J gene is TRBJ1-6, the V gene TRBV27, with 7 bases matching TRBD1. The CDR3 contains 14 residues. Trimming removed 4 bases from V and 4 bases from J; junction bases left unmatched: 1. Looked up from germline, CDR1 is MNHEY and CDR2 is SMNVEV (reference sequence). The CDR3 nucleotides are TGTGCCAGCAGTTCGGGACAGTATAATTCACCCCTCCACTTT. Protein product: CASSSGQYNSPLHF.

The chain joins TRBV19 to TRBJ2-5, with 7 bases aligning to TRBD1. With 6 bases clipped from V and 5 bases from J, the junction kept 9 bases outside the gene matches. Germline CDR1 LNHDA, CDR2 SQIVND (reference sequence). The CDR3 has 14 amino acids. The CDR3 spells CASSSPPTGETQYF. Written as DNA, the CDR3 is TGTGCCAGTAGCTCCCCTCCGACAGGGGAGACCCAGTACTTC.

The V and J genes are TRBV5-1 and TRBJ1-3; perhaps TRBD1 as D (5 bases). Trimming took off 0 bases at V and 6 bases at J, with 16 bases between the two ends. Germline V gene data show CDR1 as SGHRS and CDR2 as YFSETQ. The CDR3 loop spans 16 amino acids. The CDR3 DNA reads TGCGCCAGCAGCTTGGGGTCCTGGGCAGGGCCAAACACCATATATTTT. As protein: CASSLGSWAGPNTIYF.

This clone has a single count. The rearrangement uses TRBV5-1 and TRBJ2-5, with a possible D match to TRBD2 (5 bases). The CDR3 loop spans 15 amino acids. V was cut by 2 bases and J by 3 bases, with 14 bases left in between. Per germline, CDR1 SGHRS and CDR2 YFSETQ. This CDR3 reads CASSFAGTGEETQYF. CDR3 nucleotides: TGCGCCAGCAGCTTCGCAGGCACCGGGGAAGAGACCCAGTACTTC.

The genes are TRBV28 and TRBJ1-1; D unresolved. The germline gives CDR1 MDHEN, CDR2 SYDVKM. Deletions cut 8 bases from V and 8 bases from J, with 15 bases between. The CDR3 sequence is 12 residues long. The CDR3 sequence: CASQTPSREAFF. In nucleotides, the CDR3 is TGTGCCAGCCAGACTCCCTCGAGAGAAGCTTTCTTT.

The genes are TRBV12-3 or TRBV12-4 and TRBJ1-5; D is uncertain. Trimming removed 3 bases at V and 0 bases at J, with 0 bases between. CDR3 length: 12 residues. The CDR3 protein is CASSFSNQPQHF. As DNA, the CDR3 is TGTGCCAGCAGTTTTAGCAATCAGCCCCAGCATTTT.

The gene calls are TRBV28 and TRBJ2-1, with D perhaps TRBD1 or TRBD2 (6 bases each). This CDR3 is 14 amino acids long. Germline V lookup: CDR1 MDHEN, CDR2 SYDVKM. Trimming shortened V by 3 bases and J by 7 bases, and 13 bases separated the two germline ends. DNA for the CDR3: TGTGCCAGCAGTTTGCTTACAGGGAGGAATGAGCAGTTCTTC. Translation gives CASSLLTGRNEQFF.

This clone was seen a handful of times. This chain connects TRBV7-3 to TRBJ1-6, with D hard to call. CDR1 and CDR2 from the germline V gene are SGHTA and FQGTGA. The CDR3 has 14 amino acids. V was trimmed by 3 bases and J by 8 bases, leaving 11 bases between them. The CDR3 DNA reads TGTGCCAGCAGCTTTAAGGGAGGCGATTCACCCCTCCACTTT. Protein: CASSFKGGDSPLHF. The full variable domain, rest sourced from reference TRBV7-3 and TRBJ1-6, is GAGVSQTPSNKVTEKGKYVELRCDPISGHTALYWYRQSLGQGPEFLIYFQGTGAADDSGLPNDRFFAVRPEGSVSTLKIQRTERGDSAVYLCASSFKGGDSPLHFGNGTRLTVT.

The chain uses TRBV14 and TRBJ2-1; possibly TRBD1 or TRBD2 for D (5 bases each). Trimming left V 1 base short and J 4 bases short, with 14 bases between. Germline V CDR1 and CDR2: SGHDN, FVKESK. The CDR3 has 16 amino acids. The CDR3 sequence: CASSQAPAGSYNEQFF. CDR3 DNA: TGTGCCAGCAGCCAAGCCCCGGCAGGGAGTTACAATGAGCAGTTCTTC. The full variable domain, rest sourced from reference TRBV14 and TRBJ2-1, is EAGVTQFPSHSVIEKGQTVTLRCDPISGHDNLYWYRRVMGKEIKFLLHFVKESKQDESGMPNNRFLAERTGGTYSTLKVQPAELEDSGVYFCASSQAPAGSYNEQFFGPGTRLTVL.

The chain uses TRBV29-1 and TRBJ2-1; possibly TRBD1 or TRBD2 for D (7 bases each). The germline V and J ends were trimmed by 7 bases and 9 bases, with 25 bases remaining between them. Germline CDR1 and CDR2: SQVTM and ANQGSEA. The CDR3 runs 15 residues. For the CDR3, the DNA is TGCAGCGCAACCAGGGGGGGACAAACAATCAGTGAGCAGTTCTTC. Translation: CSATRGGQTISEQFF.

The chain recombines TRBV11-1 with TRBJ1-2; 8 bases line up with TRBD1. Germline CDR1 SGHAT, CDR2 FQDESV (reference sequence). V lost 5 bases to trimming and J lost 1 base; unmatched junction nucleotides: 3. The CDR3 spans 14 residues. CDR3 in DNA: TGTGCCAGCAGCACGACAGGGGTTAACTATGGCTACACCTTC. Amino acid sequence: CASSTTGVNYGYTF.

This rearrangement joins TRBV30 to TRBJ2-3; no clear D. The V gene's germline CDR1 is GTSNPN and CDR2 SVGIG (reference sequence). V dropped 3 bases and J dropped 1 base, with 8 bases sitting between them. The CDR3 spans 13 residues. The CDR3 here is CAWSLGGTDTQYF. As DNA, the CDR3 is TGTGCCTGGAGCCTCGGAGGCACAGATACGCAGTATTTT.

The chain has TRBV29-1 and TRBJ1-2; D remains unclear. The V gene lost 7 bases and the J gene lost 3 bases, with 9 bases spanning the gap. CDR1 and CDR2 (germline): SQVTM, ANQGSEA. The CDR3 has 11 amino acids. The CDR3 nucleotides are TGCAGCGCGGAGTGGTACTATGGCTACACCTTC. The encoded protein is CSAEWYYGYTF. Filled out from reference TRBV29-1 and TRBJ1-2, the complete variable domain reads SAVISQKPSRDICQRGTSLTIQCQVDSQVTMMFWYRQQPGQSLTLIATANQGSEATYESGFVIDKFPISRPNLTFSTLTVSNMSPEDSSIYLCSAEWYYGYTFGSGTRLTVV.

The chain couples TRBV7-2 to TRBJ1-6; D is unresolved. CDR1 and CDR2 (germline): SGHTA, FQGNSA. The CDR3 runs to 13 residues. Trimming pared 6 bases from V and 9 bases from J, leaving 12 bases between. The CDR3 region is CASSFVMGSPLHF. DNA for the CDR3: TGTGCCAGCAGTTTTGTGATGGGTTCACCCCTCCACTTT.

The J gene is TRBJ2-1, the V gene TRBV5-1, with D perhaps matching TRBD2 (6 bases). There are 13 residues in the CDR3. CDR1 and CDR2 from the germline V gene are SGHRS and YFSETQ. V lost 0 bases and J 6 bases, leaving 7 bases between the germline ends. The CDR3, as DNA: TGCGCCAGCAGCTTGGTGGAGGGCAATGAGCAGTTCTTC. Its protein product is CASSLVEGNEQFF.

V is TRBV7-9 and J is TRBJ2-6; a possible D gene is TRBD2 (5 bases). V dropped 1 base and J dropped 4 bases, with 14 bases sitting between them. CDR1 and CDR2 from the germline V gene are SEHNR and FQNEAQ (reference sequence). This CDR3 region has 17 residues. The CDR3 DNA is TGTGCCAGCAGCTTAGACGGGGTCCGGGTAGGGGCCAACGTCCTGACTTTC. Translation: CASSLDGVRVGANVLTF.

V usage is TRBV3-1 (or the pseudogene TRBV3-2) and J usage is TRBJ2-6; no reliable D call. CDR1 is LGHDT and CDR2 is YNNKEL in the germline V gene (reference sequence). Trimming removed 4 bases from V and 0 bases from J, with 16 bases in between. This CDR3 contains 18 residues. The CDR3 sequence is CASSLQALRGSGANVLTF. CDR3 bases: TGTGCCAGCAGCCTACAAGCTTTAAGAGGCTCTGGGGCCAACGTCCTGACTTTC.

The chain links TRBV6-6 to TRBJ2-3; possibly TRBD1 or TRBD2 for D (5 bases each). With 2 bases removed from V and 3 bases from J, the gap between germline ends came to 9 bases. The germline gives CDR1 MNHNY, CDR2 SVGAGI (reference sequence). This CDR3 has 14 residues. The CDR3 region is CASSYGGWTDTQYF. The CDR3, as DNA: TGTGCCAGCAGTTACGGGGGTTGGACAGATACGCAGTATTTT.

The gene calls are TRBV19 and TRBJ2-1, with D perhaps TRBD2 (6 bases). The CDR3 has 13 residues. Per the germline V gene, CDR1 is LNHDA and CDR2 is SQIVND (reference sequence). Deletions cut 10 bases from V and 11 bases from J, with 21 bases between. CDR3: CATRDSVVLQQFF. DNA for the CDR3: TGTGCCACCAGGGACTCCGTGGTTCTCCAGCAGTTCTTC.

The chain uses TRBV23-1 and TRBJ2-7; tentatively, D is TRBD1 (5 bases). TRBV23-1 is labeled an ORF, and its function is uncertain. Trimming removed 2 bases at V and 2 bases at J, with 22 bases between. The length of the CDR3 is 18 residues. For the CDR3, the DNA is TGCGCCAGCAGTCAAAGTTCCCTGGGGCCAGAGGCTACCTACGAGCAGTACGTC. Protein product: CASSQSSLGPEATYEQYV.

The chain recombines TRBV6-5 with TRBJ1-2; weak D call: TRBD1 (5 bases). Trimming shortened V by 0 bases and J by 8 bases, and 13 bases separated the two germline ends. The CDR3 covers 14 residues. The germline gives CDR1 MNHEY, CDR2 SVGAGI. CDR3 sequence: CASSYSGGLKGYTF. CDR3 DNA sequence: TGTGCCAGCAGTTACTCTGGGGGGTTGAAGGGCTACACCTTC.

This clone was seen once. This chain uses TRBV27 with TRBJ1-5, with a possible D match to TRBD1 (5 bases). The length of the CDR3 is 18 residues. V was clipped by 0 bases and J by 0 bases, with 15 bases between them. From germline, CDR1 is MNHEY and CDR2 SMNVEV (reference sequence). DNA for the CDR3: TGTGCCAGCAGTTTATCCGGCAGGGTTTCAGCTAGCAATCAGCCCCAGCATTTT. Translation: CASSLSGRVSASNQPQHF.